Each of the 7 T cell receptor beta chains below was sequenced from the same sample in a study of T cell responses to AZD1222 COVID-19 vaccine. Here immunoSEQ multiplex PCR was the method, and the copy in TCRdb shows in-frame clones only, minus some. The sample holds about 69,000 clones, less than 85% seen once. The sample in question was peripheral blood, obtained 28 days after the second AZD1222 dose. The receptors were gathered from an adult who received the AZD1222 COVID-19 vaccine.

The chain uses TRBV12-5 and TRBJ1-3; perhaps TRBD1 as D (5 bases). Between the trimmed V and J ends, which lost 1 base and 3 bases, there was a span of 10 bases. CDR3 length equals 15 residues. Germline CDR1 and CDR2: LGHNT and FRNRAP. CDR3 bases: TGTGCTAGTGGTTTGGGCGGGGGAAATGGAAACACCATATATTTT. It encodes CASGLGGGNGNTIYF. Full variable domain (missing parts from reference TRBV12-5 and TRBJ1-3): DARVTQTPRHKVTEMGQEVTMRCQPILGHNTVFWYRQTMMQGLELLAYFRNRAPLDDSGMPKDRFSAEMPDATLATLKIQPSEPRDSAVYFCASGLGGGNGNTIYFGEGSWLTVV.

V gene TRBV6-2 or TRBV6-3 combines with J gene TRBJ1-4; D might be TRBD1 (5 bases). The germline V gene has CDR1 MNHEY and CDR2 SVGEGT. The V gene lost 4 bases and the J gene lost 7 bases, with 16 bases spanning the gap. This CDR3 comprises 15 residues. DNA of the CDR3: TGTGCCAGCAGTTCAGGGACTAAAAGGGGTGAAAAACTGTTTTTT. Translating it yields CASSSGTKRGEKLFF.

The chain uses TRBV18 and TRBJ2-5; 8 bases match TRBD1. Per the germline V gene, CDR1 is KGHSH and CDR2 is LQKENI. V dropped 2 bases and J dropped 5; count of bases not matched to a gene: 7. The CDR3 consists of 15 residues. CDR3: CASSPGQGLRETQYF. CDR3 coding DNA: TGTGCCAGCTCACCAGGACAGGGTCTCAGGGAGACCCAGTACTTC.

The chain links TRBV2 to TRBJ2-1, with D possibly being TRBD1 or TRBD2 (5 bases each). This CDR3 has 14 residues. Germline V lookup: CDR1 SNHLY, CDR2 FYNNEI. V dropped 6 bases and J dropped 9 bases, with 18 bases sitting between them. CDR3 in DNA: TGTGCCAGCAGCCTAGCCCTCGGGGCCGGTGAGCAGTTCTTC. Translated: CASSLALGAGEQFF.

This clone was found a few times. The rearrangement links TRBV11-3 to TRBJ1-6, with TRBD1 matching 9 bases. Germline V gives CDR1 SGHNT, CDR2 YENEEA. The CDR3 extends over 18 amino acids. Losses at the gene ends were 5 bases for V and 1 base for J; bases not matched to a gene: 9. The CDR3 spells CASSPPTTGGSYNSPLHF. In DNA, the CDR3 is TGTGCCAGCAGCCCCCCCACGACAGGGGGTTCCTATAATTCACCCCTCCACTTT.

The rearrangement joins TRBV5-4 to TRBJ1-1, with a possible D match to TRBD1 (5 bases). Germline V gives CDR1 SGHNT, CDR2 YYREEE (reference sequence). CDR3 size: 11 residues. Trimming left V 7 bases short and J 4 bases short, with 8 bases between. The CDR3 protein is CASEGATEAFF. CDR3 bases: TGTGCCAGCGAAGGGGCCACTGAAGCTTTCTTT.

This chain links TRBV7-9 with TRBJ1-1; a weak D match, TRBD1 (6 bases). The CDR3 sequence is 16 residues long. CDR1 and CDR2 from the germline V gene are SEHNR and FQNEAQ (reference sequence). The ends were cut back, 1 base at V and 6 bases at J, with 18 bases in the middle. The CDR3 loop is CASSLDPGTTNAEAFF. The DNA of the CDR3 is TGTGCCAGCAGCTTAGATCCCGGGACAACTAACGCTGAAGCTTTCTTT.